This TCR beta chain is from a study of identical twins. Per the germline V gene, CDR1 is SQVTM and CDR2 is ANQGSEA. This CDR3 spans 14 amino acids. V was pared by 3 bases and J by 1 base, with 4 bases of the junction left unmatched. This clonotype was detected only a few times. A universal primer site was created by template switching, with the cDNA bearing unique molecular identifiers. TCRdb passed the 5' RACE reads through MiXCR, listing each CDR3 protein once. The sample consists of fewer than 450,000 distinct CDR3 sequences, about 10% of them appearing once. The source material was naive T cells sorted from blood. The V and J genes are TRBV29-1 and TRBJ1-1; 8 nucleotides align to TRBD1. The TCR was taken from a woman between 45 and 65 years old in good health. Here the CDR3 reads CSVEQGAGNTEAFF. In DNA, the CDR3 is TGCAGCGTTGAGCAGGGGGCAGGGAACACTGAAGCTTTCTTT.